This T cell receptor (beta chain) was found in a study of blood T cell repertoires in COVID-19. For the study at large: Sources were T cells, B-cell-depleted T cells, or PBMCs; the material itself was cDNA or gDNA.

This CDR3 region has 13 residues. The V end was cut by 4 bases, the J end by 8 bases, with 14 bases between. The germline gives CDR1 MNHEY, CDR2 SMNVEV (reference sequence). Measured with immunoSEQ multiplex PCR; TCRdb has only the in-frame clones, and not every one. The sample consists of approximately 27,000 clones, 85% to 90% of them appearing once. The table lists this clone with a count of one. This receptor was identified in a man aged 55 to 69 with acute or convalescent COVID-19. This rearrangement joins TRBV27 to TRBJ1-2; a possible D gene is TRBD1 (6 bases). Sequenced material: peripheral blood. The CDR3 coding sequence is TGTGCCAGCAGTTCAGGGGCCGGAAGGGGCTACACCTTC. This sequence encodes CASSSGAGRGYTF.